The entry below gives a single T cell receptor beta chain sequence along with its context. Its antigen is not identified. This record belongs to a study of follicular helper T cells after annual influenza vaccination. About the study: Blood was drawn on days 0, 7 and 28 after vaccination. Points from the study as a whole: Undersampling of the much larger non-cTfh compartments could not be excluded for influenza clone enrichment. Change in circulating plasmablasts correlated with ICOS+CD38+ cTfh clonality change.

Sequencing used immunoSEQ multiplex PCR; TCRdb keeps in-frame clones, though not all of them. The repertoire holds about 10,000 clones, with around four fifths as singletons. The CDR3 is made up of 16 amino acids. Germline values: CDR1 LNHDA, CDR2 SQIVND (reference sequence). The V end lost 2 bases, the J end lost 0 bases, and 11 bases lay between the germline ends. The time point was: 2015-2016 season, 7 days after influenza vaccination. The source is an adult who received the influenza vaccine. The sample was CXCR5- memory CD4+ T cells sorted from blood, taken 7 days after influenza vaccination. The J gene is TRBJ1-5, the V gene TRBV19, with a weak D call TRBD1 (6 bases). As DNA, the CDR3 is TGTGCCAGTAGTATAAGAAGGGGGGATAGCAATCAGCCCCAGCATTTT. Protein sequence: CASSIRRGDSNQPQHF.